This is a list of T cell receptor beta chains from one sample in a study of response to subunit inactivated influenza vaccine. MiXCR, run by TCRdb on the RT-PCR reads, gives a single entry per CDR3 protein. This sample has roughly 710,000 distinct CDR3 sequences; 14% occur once, and the top ten carry less than 8.5%. Here the sequenced sample was PBMCs from blood, taken less than 15 days before vaccination. These receptors came from a man aged 50 or older who received an inactivated influenza vaccine. CDR3s include the opening cysteine and the closing phenylalanine or tryptophan. Each record gives: D gene, CDR3 length, J gene, V gene, CDR3 protein. The D gene is left open where the match is weak.

d_call: -
cdr3_length: 15
j_call: TRBJ2-3
v_call: TRBV5-1
cdr3_aa: CASSSNAGSENTQYF

d_call: -
cdr3_length: 12
j_call: TRBJ2-3
v_call: TRBV5-6
cdr3_aa: CASSHRPDTQYF

d_call: TRBD2
cdr3_length: 17
j_call: TRBJ2-3
v_call: TRBV5-1
cdr3_aa: CASSFLGLAGGLDTQYF

d_call: -
cdr3_length: 15
j_call: TRBJ2-2
v_call: TRBV12-3/TRBV12-4
cdr3_aa: CASSPGGGGGGELFF

d_call: -
cdr3_length: 13
j_call: TRBJ1-1
v_call: TRBV14
cdr3_aa: CASSQSGNTEAFF

d_call: -
cdr3_length: 18
j_call: TRBJ1-5
v_call: TRBV28
cdr3_aa: CATTQGPTGADSNQPQHF

d_call: -
cdr3_length: 16
j_call: TRBJ2-7
v_call: TRBV20-1
cdr3_aa: CSAAPLDFPGDYEQYF

d_call: -
cdr3_length: 13
j_call: TRBJ2-1
v_call: TRBV4-2
cdr3_aa: CASSHLGGEEQFF

d_call: -
cdr3_length: 19
j_call: TRBJ2-3
v_call: TRBV20-1
cdr3_aa: CSAIPGLYVQLLRTDTQYF

d_call: -
cdr3_length: 14
j_call: TRBJ1-1
v_call: TRBV3-1
cdr3_aa: CASGRTQSNTEAFF

d_call: TRBD2
cdr3_length: 16
j_call: TRBJ2-3
v_call: TRBV12-3/TRBV12-4
cdr3_aa: CASSSFSGGLANTQYF

d_call: TRBD1
cdr3_length: 15
j_call: TRBJ2-1
v_call: TRBV5-1
cdr3_aa: CASSLPGTGGFGQFF

d_call: TRBD1
cdr3_length: 15
j_call: TRBJ2-5
v_call: TRBV7-2
cdr3_aa: CASRYLPDRESTQYF

d_call: -
cdr3_length: 17
j_call: TRBJ2-2
v_call: TRBV5-1
cdr3_aa: CASSLAGGNRATGELFF

d_call: -
cdr3_length: 15
j_call: TRBJ2-1
v_call: TRBV7-3
cdr3_aa: CASSLAGSKGNEQFF

d_call: -
cdr3_length: 14
j_call: TRBJ2-2
v_call: TRBV19
cdr3_aa: CASTWGTNTGELFF

d_call: -
cdr3_length: 15
j_call: TRBJ2-3
v_call: TRBV3-1
cdr3_aa: CASSRRRGGADTQYF

d_call: -
cdr3_length: 16
j_call: TRBJ2-7
v_call: TRBV5-6
cdr3_aa: CASSLVRREHGHEQYF

d_call: -
cdr3_length: 11
j_call: TRBJ2-3
v_call: TRBV20-1
cdr3_aa: CSVAPSDTQYF

d_call: TRBD1
cdr3_length: 15
j_call: TRBJ1-2
v_call: TRBV27
cdr3_aa: CASSTGQGAFYGYTF

d_call: -
cdr3_length: 13
j_call: TRBJ2-5
v_call: TRBV10-3
cdr3_aa: CAISERYQETQYF

d_call: -
cdr3_length: 14
j_call: TRBJ2-3
v_call: TRBV7-2
cdr3_aa: CASSGVAGTDTQYF

d_call: -
cdr3_length: 13
j_call: TRBJ2-3
v_call: TRBV15
cdr3_aa: CATGSMQGGTQYF

d_call: -
cdr3_length: 17
j_call: TRBJ1-6
v_call: TRBV6-2/TRBV6-3
cdr3_aa: CASSYSLGGQRNSPLHF

d_call: -
cdr3_length: 15
j_call: TRBJ1-2
v_call: TRBV7-9
cdr3_aa: CASSPTFLANYGYTF

d_call: TRBD2
cdr3_length: 16
j_call: TRBJ2-7
v_call: TRBV6-2/TRBV6-3
cdr3_aa: CASSYSSGRTTYEQYF

d_call: -
cdr3_length: 12
j_call: TRBJ2-1
v_call: TRBV15
cdr3_aa: CATSTRENEQFF

d_call: -
cdr3_length: 16
j_call: TRBJ2-1
v_call: TRBV7-7
cdr3_aa: CASSLDLGSTYNEQFF

d_call: TRBD1
cdr3_length: 19
j_call: TRBJ2-6
v_call: TRBV27
cdr3_aa: CASSFIPRTGDSGANVLTF

d_call: -
cdr3_length: 17
j_call: TRBJ2-2
v_call: TRBV6-5
cdr3_aa: CASSYSIAGSYTGELFF

d_call: TRBD2
cdr3_length: 14
j_call: TRBJ2-1
v_call: TRBV20-1
cdr3_aa: CSARAGSGIYEQFF

d_call: -
cdr3_length: 13
j_call: TRBJ2-7
v_call: TRBV7-2
cdr3_aa: CASGSGPFYEQYF

d_call: TRBD2
cdr3_length: 15
j_call: TRBJ2-1
v_call: TRBV12-3/TRBV12-4
cdr3_aa: CASSGAGGEVNEQFF

d_call: TRBD1
cdr3_length: 13
j_call: TRBJ2-4
v_call: TRBV25-1
cdr3_aa: CATSGQGANIQYF

d_call: -
cdr3_length: 16
j_call: TRBJ2-2
v_call: TRBV28
cdr3_aa: CASSLSLGAGTGELFF

d_call: -
cdr3_length: 15
j_call: TRBJ2-2
v_call: TRBV2
cdr3_aa: CASKYGGRDTGELFF

d_call: TRBD2
cdr3_length: 13
j_call: TRBJ2-1
v_call: TRBV20-1
cdr3_aa: CSARGLAGVKQFF

d_call: -
cdr3_length: 14
j_call: TRBJ2-2
v_call: TRBV9
cdr3_aa: CASSGGQNTGELFF

d_call: TRBD1
cdr3_length: 15
j_call: TRBJ2-7
v_call: TRBV27
cdr3_aa: CASSFFGTGDNEQYF

d_call: -
cdr3_length: 16
j_call: TRBJ2-6
v_call: TRBV5-6
cdr3_aa: CASSFPRGSGANVLTF

d_call: -
cdr3_length: 13
j_call: TRBJ2-7
v_call: TRBV7-9
cdr3_aa: CASSPKWGHEQYF

d_call: TRBD1
cdr3_length: 16
j_call: TRBJ2-5
v_call: TRBV25-1
cdr3_aa: CASSESSTGAQETQYF

d_call: -
cdr3_length: 15
j_call: TRBJ2-5
v_call: TRBV3-1
cdr3_aa: CASSQERLGGETQYF

d_call: -
cdr3_length: 14
j_call: TRBJ1-6
v_call: TRBV28
cdr3_aa: CASSKPGAGSPLHF

d_call: TRBD2
cdr3_length: 16
j_call: TRBJ2-1
v_call: TRBV9
cdr3_aa: CASSATSGGPYNEQFF

d_call: -
cdr3_length: 13
j_call: TRBJ1-5
v_call: TRBV6-1
cdr3_aa: CASSGPGMGPQHF

d_call: TRBD1
cdr3_length: 17
j_call: TRBJ2-6
v_call: TRBV4-3
cdr3_aa: CASSRGTGRTGANVLTF

d_call: -
cdr3_length: 15
j_call: TRBJ2-2
v_call: TRBV7-3
cdr3_aa: CASSLNSGNTGELFF

d_call: -
cdr3_length: 13
j_call: TRBJ1-2
v_call: TRBV29-1
cdr3_aa: CSVEKAGSYGYTF

d_call: -
cdr3_length: 16
j_call: TRBJ1-4
v_call: TRBV9
cdr3_aa: CASSVGRLGTNEKLFF

d_call: -
cdr3_length: 13
j_call: TRBJ1-3
v_call: TRBV30
cdr3_aa: CAWRHPSGNTIYF

d_call: -
cdr3_length: 14
j_call: TRBJ2-2
v_call: TRBV20-1
cdr3_aa: CSAKAAENTGELFF

d_call: -
cdr3_length: 14
j_call: TRBJ1-2
v_call: TRBV4-3
cdr3_aa: CASSQDSGSTRYTF

d_call: TRBD1
cdr3_length: 13
j_call: TRBJ1-5
v_call: TRBV19
cdr3_aa: CATRQGGNQPQHF

d_call: TRBD1
cdr3_length: 14
j_call: TRBJ1-1
v_call: TRBV6-1
cdr3_aa: CASSEFTGGTEAFF